These T cell receptor beta chains were read from a single sample in a study of blood T cell repertoires in COVID-19. The repertoire was sequenced with immunoSEQ multiplex PCR; TCRdb's copy has only in-frame clones and lacks some. The sample holds about 340,000 clones; around 83% are singletons and the top ten take 3%. Material for sequencing was peripheral blood. All receptors derive from a man between 25 and 39 years old with active or convalescent COVID-19. The CDR3 runs from the conserved cysteine through the conserved F or W. D genes are given only for firm matches. The listing skips clone size in some rows; elsewhere it reads once, few, many or a size class.

v_gene: TRBV5-4
abundance: -
j_gene: TRBJ1-4
d_gene: -
CDR3aa: CASSLVGGKLFF
CDR3nt: TGTGCCAGCAGCTTGGTGGGAGGAAAACTGTTTTTT

v_gene: TRBV25-1
abundance: -
j_gene: TRBJ2-1
d_gene: TRBD1
CDR3aa: CASSETGAEYNEQFF
CDR3nt: TGTGCCAGCAGTGAAACAGGGGCGGAATACAATGAGCAGTTCTTC

v_gene: TRBV4-3
abundance: few
j_gene: TRBJ2-1
d_gene: -
CDR3aa: CASGHQGGGEQFF
CDR3nt: TGCGCCAGCGGCCATCAGGGCGGTGGAGAGCAGTTCTTC

v_gene: TRBV18
abundance: -
j_gene: TRBJ2-1
d_gene: TRBD2
CDR3aa: CASSPAGGSYNEQFF
CDR3nt: TGTGCCAGCTCACCCGCGGGAGGATCTTACAATGAGCAGTTCTTC

v_gene: TRBV7-3
abundance: -
j_gene: TRBJ2-3
d_gene: TRBD2
CDR3aa: CASSFSGGVADTQYF
CDR3nt: TGTGCCAGCAGCTTTAGCGGGGGGGTGGCAGATACGCAGTATTTT

v_gene: TRBV12-3/TRBV12-4
abundance: -
j_gene: TRBJ1-1
d_gene: -
CDR3aa: CASSPIGATEAFF
CDR3nt: TGTGCCAGCAGCCCTATCGGAGCAACTGAAGCTTTCTTT

v_gene: TRBV28
abundance: -
j_gene: TRBJ2-3
d_gene: TRBD2
CDR3aa: CASSSAASGSTDTQYF
CDR3nt: TGTGCCAGCAGTTCCGCCGCTAGCGGGAGCACAGATACGCAGTATTTT

v_gene: TRBV6-2/TRBV6-3
abundance: -
j_gene: TRBJ2-3
d_gene: -
CDR3aa: CASSYGGLTDTQYF
CDR3nt: TGTGCCAGCAGTTATGGGGGGTTAACAGATACGCAGTATTTT

v_gene: TRBV10-3
abundance: -
j_gene: TRBJ2-7
d_gene: TRBD1
CDR3aa: CAITTDRGKDEQYF
CDR3nt: TGTGCCATCACCACGGACAGGGGTAAAGACGAGCAGTACTTC

v_gene: TRBV6-5
abundance: -
j_gene: TRBJ2-1
d_gene: -
CDR3aa: CASRPTQYNEQFF
CDR3nt: TGTGCCAGCAGACCAACTCAATACAATGAGCAGTTCTTC

v_gene: TRBV6-2/TRBV6-3
abundance: -
j_gene: TRBJ2-1
d_gene: TRBD1
CDR3aa: CASSLRGHQQHNEQFF
CDR3nt: TGTGCCAGCAGTCTTAGGGGGCACCAGCAGCACAATGAGCAGTTCTTC

v_gene: TRBV24-1
abundance: -
j_gene: TRBJ2-7
d_gene: TRBD2
CDR3aa: CATSDRGGNEQYF
CDR3nt: TGTGCCACCAGTGATCGGGGGGGGAACGAGCAGTACTTC

v_gene: TRBV4-1
abundance: -
j_gene: TRBJ2-7
d_gene: TRBD2
CDR3aa: CASSQGSGLAGSSYEQYF
CDR3nt: TGCGCCAGCAGCCAGGGGTCAGGACTAGCGGGGTCCTCCTACGAGCAGTACTTC

v_gene: TRBV28
abundance: -
j_gene: TRBJ1-1
d_gene: TRBD1
CDR3aa: CASSEDKQGRPEAFF
CDR3nt: TGTGCCAGCAGTGAAGACAAACAGGGGAGGCCTGAAGCTTTCTTT

v_gene: TRBV7-9
abundance: -
j_gene: TRBJ2-1
d_gene: -
CDR3aa: CASSSSWIEQFF
CDR3nt: TGTGCCAGCAGCTCTAGTTGGATTGAGCAGTTCTTC

v_gene: TRBV27
abundance: few
j_gene: TRBJ1-2
d_gene: -
CDR3aa: CASSLDSGYTF
CDR3nt: TGTGCCAGCAGTTTGGACAGTGGCTACACCTTC

v_gene: TRBV7-2
abundance: few
j_gene: TRBJ2-7
d_gene: -
CDR3aa: CASSLKALGYEQYF
CDR3nt: TGTGCCAGCAGCTTAAAAGCGCTGGGCTACGAGCAGTACTTC

v_gene: TRBV5-4
abundance: -
j_gene: TRBJ2-2
d_gene: TRBD1
CDR3aa: CASRFLGQEGGELFF
CDR3nt: TGTGCCAGCAGATTTCTGGGACAGGAGGGCGGGGAGCTGTTTTTT

v_gene: TRBV27
abundance: -
j_gene: TRBJ2-7
d_gene: -
CDR3aa: CASTGFSATSWEQYF
CDR3nt: TGTGCCAGCACGGGTTTCAGTGCTACCAGCTGGGAGCAGTACTTC

v_gene: TRBV9
abundance: few
j_gene: TRBJ2-5
d_gene: -
CDR3aa: CASSAGARDSGETQYF
CDR3nt: TGTGCCAGCAGCGCTGGTGCTCGGGACTCAGGGGAGACCCAGTACTTC

v_gene: TRBV11-2
abundance: many
j_gene: TRBJ1-2
d_gene: -
CDR3aa: CASSLEGLGAGYTF
CDR3nt: TGTGCCAGCAGCTTAGAGGGGCTGGGGGCTGGCTACACCTTC

v_gene: TRBV5-1
abundance: -
j_gene: TRBJ1-2
d_gene: TRBD1
CDR3aa: CASSFQGADGYTF
CDR3nt: TGCGCCAGCAGCTTCCAGGGGGCTGACGGCTACACCTTC

v_gene: TRBV28
abundance: few
j_gene: TRBJ2-1
d_gene: TRBD1
CDR3aa: CASRGQGASYNEQFF
CDR3nt: TGTGCCAGCAGAGGACAGGGGGCCTCCTACAATGAGCAGTTCTTC

v_gene: TRBV12-3/TRBV12-4
abundance: -
j_gene: TRBJ1-6
d_gene: -
CDR3aa: CASSGPGPGGLHF
CDR3nt: TGTGCCAGCAGTGGCCCGGGCCCCGGGGGCCTCCACTTT

v_gene: TRBV7-2
abundance: once
j_gene: TRBJ2-4
d_gene: -
CDR3aa: CASSPSSGQNIQYF
CDR3nt: TGTGCCAGCAGCCCATCAAGTGGGCAAAACATTCAGTACTTC

v_gene: TRBV29-1
abundance: -
j_gene: TRBJ1-4
d_gene: TRBD1
CDR3aa: CSVGTGTGEKLFF
CDR3nt: TGCAGCGTGGGGACAGGGACAGGCGAAAAACTGTTTTTT

v_gene: TRBV9
abundance: few
j_gene: TRBJ1-4
d_gene: -
CDR3aa: CASGRRLTNEKLFF
CDR3nt: TGTGCCAGCGGACGGAGGTTGACTAATGAAAAACTGTTTTTT

v_gene: TRBV19
abundance: -
j_gene: TRBJ2-7
d_gene: -
CDR3aa: CASGLNYEQYF
CDR3nt: TGTGCCAGTGGACTAAACTACGAGCAGTACTTC

v_gene: TRBV25-1
abundance: -
j_gene: TRBJ1-6
d_gene: -
CDR3aa: CASSPRTAGGSPLHF
CDR3nt: TGTGCCAGCAGTCCTCGGACAGCCGGGGGGTCACCCCTCCACTTT

v_gene: TRBV3-1/TRBV3-2
abundance: -
j_gene: TRBJ2-1
d_gene: TRBD2
CDR3aa: CASSSRVPVGSGGTYNEQFF
CDR3nt: TGTGCCAGCAGCTCACGGGTCCCCGTTGGTAGCGGGGGTACATACAATGAGCAGTTCTTC

v_gene: TRBV7-9
abundance: -
j_gene: TRBJ2-3
d_gene: TRBD1
CDR3aa: CASSPPTGTGIPHNTQYF
CDR3nt: TGTGCCAGCAGCCCTCCGACCGGGACAGGGATCCCCCATAATACGCAGTATTTT

v_gene: TRBV5-6
abundance: -
j_gene: TRBJ2-2
d_gene: TRBD2
CDR3aa: CASCSLREGSRATGELFF
CDR3nt: TGTGCCAGCTGCAGCCTGCGGGAGGGCTCTCGGGCCACCGGGGAGCTGTTTTTT

v_gene: TRBV30
abundance: many
j_gene: TRBJ1-6
d_gene: -
CDR3aa: CAFPRGREDNSPLHF
CDR3nt: TGTGCCTTCCCCCGGGGCAGGGAGGATAATTCACCCCTCCACTTT

v_gene: TRBV19
abundance: -
j_gene: TRBJ1-5
d_gene: -
CDR3aa: CASSPIDRSPQHF
CDR3nt: TGTGCCAGTAGCCCCATAGATCGGTCTCCCCAGCATTTT

v_gene: TRBV6-1
abundance: -
j_gene: TRBJ2-7
d_gene: TRBD1
CDR3aa: CASSEGPLGQVSYEQYF
CDR3nt: TGTGCCAGCAGTGAAGGACCGTTGGGACAGGTCTCCTACGAGCAGTACTTC

v_gene: TRBV24-1
abundance: -
j_gene: TRBJ2-1
d_gene: TRBD1
CDR3aa: CANRGREQFF
CDR3nt: TGTGCCAACAGGGGCAGGGAGCAGTTCTTC

v_gene: TRBV12-3/TRBV12-4
abundance: -
j_gene: TRBJ1-2
d_gene: -
CDR3aa: CASSTGLYGYTF
CDR3nt: TGTGCCAGCAGTACCGGACTCTATGGCTACACCTTC

v_gene: TRBV7-6
abundance: medium-sized
j_gene: TRBJ1-2
d_gene: TRBD1
CDR3aa: CASSLGPSQGARGYGYTF
CDR3nt: TGTGCCAGCAGCTTAGGGCCCTCACAGGGGGCGCGGGGCTATGGCTACACCTTC

v_gene: TRBV18
abundance: -
j_gene: TRBJ1-2
d_gene: -
CDR3aa: CASSPMGDSGYGYTF
CDR3nt: TGTGCCAGCTCCCCGATGGGGGACTCCGGGTATGGCTACACCTTC

v_gene: TRBV19
abundance: -
j_gene: TRBJ1-1
d_gene: TRBD1
CDR3aa: CASSPQGGKTEAFF
CDR3nt: TGTGCCAGTAGTCCACAGGGGGGGAAGACTGAAGCTTTCTTT

v_gene: TRBV9
abundance: once
j_gene: TRBJ1-4
d_gene: TRBD1
CDR3aa: CASSVGDRGWTNEKLFF
CDR3nt: TGTGCCAGCAGCGTAGGGGACAGGGGTTGGACTAATGAAAAACTGTTTTTT

v_gene: TRBV28
abundance: -
j_gene: TRBJ1-5
d_gene: TRBD1
CDR3aa: CASRGGQGDQPQHF
CDR3nt: TGTGCCAGCAGGGGAGGACAGGGAGATCAGCCCCAGCATTTT

v_gene: TRBV27
abundance: -
j_gene: TRBJ2-1
d_gene: TRBD2
CDR3aa: CASTLRAGAVGEQFF
CDR3nt: TGTGCCAGCACCCTAAGAGCGGGAGCGGTGGGTGAGCAGTTCTTC

v_gene: TRBV6-2/TRBV6-3
abundance: -
j_gene: TRBJ2-3
d_gene: TRBD2
CDR3aa: CASSSPGLGTDTQYF
CDR3nt: TGTGCCAGCAGTAGCCCGGGACTAGGCACAGATACGCAGTATTTT

v_gene: TRBV7-2
abundance: -
j_gene: TRBJ1-4
d_gene: -
CDR3aa: CASSFQQSPGEKLFF
CDR3nt: TGTGCCAGCAGCTTCCAACAGAGCCCTGGGGAAAAACTGTTTTTT

v_gene: TRBV15
abundance: -
j_gene: TRBJ2-7
d_gene: TRBD1
CDR3aa: CATSRDRGAYEQYF
CDR3nt: TGTGCCACCAGTAGAGACAGGGGGGCATACGAGCAGTACTTC

v_gene: TRBV2
abundance: -
j_gene: TRBJ1-1
d_gene: -
CDR3aa: CARRGGPEAFF
CDR3nt: TGTGCCAGGAGGGGAGGGCCTGAAGCTTTCTTT

v_gene: TRBV28
abundance: -
j_gene: TRBJ2-1
d_gene: TRBD2
CDR3aa: CASSPLRASGSLSNEQFF
CDR3nt: TGTGCCAGCAGTCCCCTTAGGGCTAGCGGGAGTTTGTCGAATGAGCAGTTCTTC

v_gene: TRBV11-3
abundance: -
j_gene: TRBJ1-2
d_gene: TRBD1
CDR3aa: CASSPGTGDAPANYGYTF
CDR3nt: TGTGCCAGCAGCCCCGGGACAGGAGATGCCCCCGCTAACTATGGCTACACCTTC

v_gene: TRBV30
abundance: -
j_gene: TRBJ1-5
d_gene: TRBD1
CDR3aa: CAWSATGDNQPQHF
CDR3nt: TGTGCCTGGAGCGCGACAGGGGACAATCAGCCCCAGCATTTT

v_gene: TRBV9
abundance: -
j_gene: TRBJ1-4
d_gene: TRBD1
CDR3aa: CASSVSPRDSNEKLFF
CDR3nt: TGTGCCAGCAGCGTATCCCCACGGGACAGTAATGAAAAACTGTTTTTT

v_gene: TRBV6-5
abundance: -
j_gene: TRBJ1-2
d_gene: -
CDR3aa: CAASSNHGYTF
CDR3nt: TGTGCCGCATCCTCTAACCATGGCTACACCTTC

v_gene: TRBV24-1
abundance: -
j_gene: TRBJ2-2
d_gene: TRBD1
CDR3aa: CATSDLKQGAVGGELFF
CDR3nt: TGTGCCACCAGTGATCTCAAACAGGGGGCAGTGGGCGGGGAGCTGTTTTTT

v_gene: TRBV4-2
abundance: few
j_gene: TRBJ2-7
d_gene: -
CDR3aa: CASSQDRDEQYF
CDR3nt: TGTGCCAGCAGCCAAGATCGGGACGAGCAGTACTTC

v_gene: TRBV12-1
abundance: once
j_gene: TRBJ2-1
d_gene: -
CDR3aa: CASITSGGASHNEQFF
CDR3nt: TGTGCCAGCATCACTAGCGGGGGGGCCTCCCACAATGAGCAGTTCTTC

v_gene: TRBV5-4
abundance: -
j_gene: TRBJ1-1
d_gene: TRBD1
CDR3aa: CASSFPDRGGTEAFF
CDR3nt: TGTGCCAGCAGCTTCCCGGACAGGGGGGGCACTGAAGCTTTCTTT